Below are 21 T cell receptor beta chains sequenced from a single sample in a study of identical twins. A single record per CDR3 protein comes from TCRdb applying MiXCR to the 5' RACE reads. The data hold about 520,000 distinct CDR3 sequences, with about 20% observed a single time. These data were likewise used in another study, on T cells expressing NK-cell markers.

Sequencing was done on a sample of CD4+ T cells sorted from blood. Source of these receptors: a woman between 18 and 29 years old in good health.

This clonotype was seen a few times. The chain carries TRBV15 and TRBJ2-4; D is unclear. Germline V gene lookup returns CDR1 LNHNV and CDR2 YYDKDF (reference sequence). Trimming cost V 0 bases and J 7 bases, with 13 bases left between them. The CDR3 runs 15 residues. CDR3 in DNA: TGTGCCACCAGCAGAGATAGAACGTCTTGGAACATTCAGTACTTC. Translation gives CATSRDRTSWNIQYF.

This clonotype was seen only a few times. CDR3 nucleotides: TGTGCCAGCAGCGTAAATAGCGGGGGGGCCACCGGGGAGCTGTTTTTT. Amino acid sequence: CASSVNSGGATGELFF. This chain joins TRBV9 and TRBJ2-2, with TRBD2 matching over 11 bases. CDR1 and CDR2 from the germline V gene are SGDLS and YYNGEE. The CDR3 is 16 amino acids. With V trimmed by 1 base and J by 4 bases, 3 bases remained unmatched.

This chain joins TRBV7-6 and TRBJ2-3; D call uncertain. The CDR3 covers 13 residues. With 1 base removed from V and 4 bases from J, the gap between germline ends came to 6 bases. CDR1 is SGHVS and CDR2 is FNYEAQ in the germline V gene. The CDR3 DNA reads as TGTGCCAGCAGCTTAGTAGAGGCAGATACGCAGTATTTT. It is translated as CASSLVEADTQYF.

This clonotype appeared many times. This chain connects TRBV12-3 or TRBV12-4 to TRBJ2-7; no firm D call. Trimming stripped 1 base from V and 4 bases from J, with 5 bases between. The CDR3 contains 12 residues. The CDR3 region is CASSLGHYEQYF. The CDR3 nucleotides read TGTGCCAGCAGTTTAGGGCATTACGAGCAGTACTTC.

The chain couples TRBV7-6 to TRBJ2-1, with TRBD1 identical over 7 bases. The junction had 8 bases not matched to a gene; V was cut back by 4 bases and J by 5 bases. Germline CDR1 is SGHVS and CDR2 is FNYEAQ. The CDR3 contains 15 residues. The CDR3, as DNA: TGTGCCAGCAGCTCTACAATGGGACAGAACAATGAGCAGTTCTTC. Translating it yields CASSSTMGQNNEQFF.

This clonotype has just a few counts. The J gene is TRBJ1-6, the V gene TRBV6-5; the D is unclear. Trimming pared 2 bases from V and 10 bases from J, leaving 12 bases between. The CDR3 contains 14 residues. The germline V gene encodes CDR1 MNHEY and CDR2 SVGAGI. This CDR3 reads CASSYAGRGSPLHF. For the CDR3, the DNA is TGTGCCAGCAGTTACGCCGGGAGAGGCTCACCCCTCCACTTT.

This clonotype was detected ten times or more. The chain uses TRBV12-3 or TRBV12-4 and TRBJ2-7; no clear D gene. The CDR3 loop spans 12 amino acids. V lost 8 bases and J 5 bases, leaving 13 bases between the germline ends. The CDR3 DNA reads TGTGCCAGCTCCATGGGTGGCGACGAGCAGTACTTC. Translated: CASSMGGDEQYF.

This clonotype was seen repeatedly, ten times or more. The CDR3 DNA follows: TGCAGCGTTGATGGGCCTAGCCTAGGGGATGAGCAGTTCTTC. Protein product: CSVDGPSLGDEQFF. The chain combines TRBV29-1 with TRBJ2-1; D possibly uses TRBD1 or TRBD2 (5 bases each). This CDR3 region has 14 residues. Germline CDR1 reads SQVTM; CDR2 reads ANQGSEA. The V gene lost 3 bases and the J gene lost 8 bases, with 17 bases spanning the gap.

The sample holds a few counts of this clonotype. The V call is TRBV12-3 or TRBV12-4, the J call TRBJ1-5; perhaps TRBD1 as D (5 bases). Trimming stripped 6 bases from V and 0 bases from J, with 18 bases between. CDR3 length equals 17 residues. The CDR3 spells CASSPLQGWGSNQPQHF. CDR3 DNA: TGTGCCAGCAGCCCTCTTCAGGGATGGGGTAGCAATCAGCCCCAGCATTTT.

CDR3 nucleotide sequence: TGTGCCAGCCGTCTCCTGGAGGGGGAGCAGTACTTC. Its protein product is CASRLLEGEQYF. This rearrangement joins TRBV7-2 to TRBJ2-7, with a weak D call TRBD2 (6 bases). From germline, CDR1 is SGHTA and CDR2 FQGNSA. CDR3 length: 12 amino acids. V lost 8 bases and J 7 bases, leaving 15 bases between the germline ends.

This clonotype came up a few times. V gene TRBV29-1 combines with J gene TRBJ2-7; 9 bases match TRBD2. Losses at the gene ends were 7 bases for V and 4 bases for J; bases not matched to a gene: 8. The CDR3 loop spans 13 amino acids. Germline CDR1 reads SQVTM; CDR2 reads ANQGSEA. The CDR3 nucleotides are TGCAGCGCACAAGGGACTAGCCTTTACGAGCAGTACTTC. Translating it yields CSAQGTSLYEQYF.

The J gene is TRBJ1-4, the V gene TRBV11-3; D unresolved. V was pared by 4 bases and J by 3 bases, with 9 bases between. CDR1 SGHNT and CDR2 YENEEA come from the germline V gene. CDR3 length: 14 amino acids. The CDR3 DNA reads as TGTGCCAGCAGCTCCGGAGGAGCTAATGAAAAACTGTTTTTT. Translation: CASSSGGANEKLFF.

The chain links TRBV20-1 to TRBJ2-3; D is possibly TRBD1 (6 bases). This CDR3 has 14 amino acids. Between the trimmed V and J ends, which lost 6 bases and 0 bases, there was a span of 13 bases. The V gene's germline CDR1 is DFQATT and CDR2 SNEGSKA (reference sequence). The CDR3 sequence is CSARTDLSTDTQYF. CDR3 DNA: TGCAGTGCCAGGACAGACTTAAGCACAGATACGCAGTATTTT.

CDR3: CSAPGQAPSNYGYTF. The CDR3 DNA reads as TGCAGTGCTCCGGGACAGGCGCCATCTAACTATGGCTACACCTTC. The rearrangement joins TRBV20-1 to TRBJ1-2; 8 bases fit TRBD1. Trimming took 5 bases from V and 0 from J; bases not matched to a gene: 8. The germline V gene encodes CDR1 DFQATT and CDR2 SNEGSKA (reference sequence). This CDR3 region has 15 residues.

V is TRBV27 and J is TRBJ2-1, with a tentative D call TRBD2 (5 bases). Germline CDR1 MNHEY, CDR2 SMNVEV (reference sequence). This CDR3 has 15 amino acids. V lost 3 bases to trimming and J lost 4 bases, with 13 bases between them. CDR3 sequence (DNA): TGTGCCAGCAGTTTTTTAGGCAGCGGATACAATGAGCAGTTCTTC. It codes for CASSFLGSGYNEQFF.

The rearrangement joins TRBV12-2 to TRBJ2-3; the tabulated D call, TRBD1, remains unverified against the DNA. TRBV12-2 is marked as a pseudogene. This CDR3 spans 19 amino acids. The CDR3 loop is CASRSLSGRGATRTDTQYF. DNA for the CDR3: TGTGCAAGTCGCTCCTTAAGCGGGAGAGGGGCCACACGCACAGATACGCAGTATTTT.

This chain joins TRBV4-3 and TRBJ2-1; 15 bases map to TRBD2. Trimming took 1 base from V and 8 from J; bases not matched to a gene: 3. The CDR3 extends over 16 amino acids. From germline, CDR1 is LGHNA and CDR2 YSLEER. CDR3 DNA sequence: TGCGCCAGCAGCCAAGGGACTAGCGGGAGGGGGCATGAGCAGTTCTTC. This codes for CASSQGTSGRGHEQFF.

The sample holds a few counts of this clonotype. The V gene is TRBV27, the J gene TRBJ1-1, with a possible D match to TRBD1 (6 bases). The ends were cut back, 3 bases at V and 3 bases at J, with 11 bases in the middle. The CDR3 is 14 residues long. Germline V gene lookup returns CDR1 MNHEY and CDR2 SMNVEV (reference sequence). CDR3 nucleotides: TGTGCCAGCAGTTTGAGGAGGACAGACACTGAAGCTTTCTTT. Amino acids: CASSLRRTDTEAFF.

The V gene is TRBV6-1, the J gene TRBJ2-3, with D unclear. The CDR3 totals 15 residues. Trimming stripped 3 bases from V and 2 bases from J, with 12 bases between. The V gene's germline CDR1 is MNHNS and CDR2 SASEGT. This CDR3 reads CASSDPTRYTDTQYF. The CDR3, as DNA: TGTGCCAGCAGTGACCCGACCAGGTACACAGATACGCAGTATTTT.

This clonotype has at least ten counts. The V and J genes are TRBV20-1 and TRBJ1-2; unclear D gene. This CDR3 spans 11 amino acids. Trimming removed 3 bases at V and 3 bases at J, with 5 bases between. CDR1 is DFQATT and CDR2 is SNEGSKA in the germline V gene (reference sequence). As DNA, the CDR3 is TGCAGTGCTAGTCTAGACTATGGCTACACCTTC. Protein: CSASLDYGYTF.

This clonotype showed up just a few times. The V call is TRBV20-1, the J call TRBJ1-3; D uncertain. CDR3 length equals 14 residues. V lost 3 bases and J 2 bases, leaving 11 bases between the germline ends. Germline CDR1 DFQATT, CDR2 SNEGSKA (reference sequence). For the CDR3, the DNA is TGCAGTGCTAGCTCACATCCCACTGGAAACACCATATATTTT. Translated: CSASSHPTGNTIYF.